The 23 T cell receptor beta chains given below trace back to one sample, sequenced in a study of T cell clonality in common variable immunodeficiency. No cognate antigen is known for these TCRs. Findings of the study overall: Fewer deletions and N-nucleotide insertions were reportedly seen in common variable immunodeficiency TCR beta sequences.

The data were produced by immunoSEQ multiplex PCR, yet TCRdb's version contains in-frame clones alone and is incomplete. In total the sample includes around 20,000 clones, none of them seen once. Sequencing input: peripheral blood mononuclear cells. The receptors originated from a human donor with common variable immunodeficiency.

This clone has at least ten counts. Incomplete CDR3 DNA: TGTGCCAGCAGCTTAGAGAGGGACACTGAA. Amino acid sequence: CASSLERDTE. The entire CDR3 protein is CASSLERDTEAFF. The rearrangement uses TRBV7-2 and TRBJ1-1; unclear D gene. The read stops 3 residues short of the end of the CDR3; the missing end is completed from the germline J gene. This CDR3 region has 13 residues. Trimming took off 1 base at V and 3 bases at J, with 6 bases between the two ends. In germline, CDR1 is SGHTA, CDR2 FQGNSA.

Comment on this clone: The germline gene is not matched at one end of the junction; a read error may be the cause. Here the CDR3 reads CSARPFVDYPKYGYTF. Partial CDR3 DNA: TGCAGTGCGAGACCCTTCGTAGACTACCCTAAGTATGGC. This rearrangement joins TRBV20-1 to TRBJ1-2; D is uncertain. The CDR3 end is not reached by the read, which stops 3 residues before it; the germline J gene fills it in. This CDR3 region has 16 residues. CDR1 is DFQATT, CDR2 SNEGSKA, per germline (reference sequence).

There are a few counts of this clone. Read coverage stops 3 residues before the CDR3 terminus; the germline J gene supplies the remainder. V usage is TRBV18 and J usage is TRBJ2-1; no clear D. This CDR3 has 13 amino acids. CDR1 is KGHSH and CDR2 is LQKENI in the germline V gene. Trimming shortened V by 3 bases and J by 5 bases, and 8 bases separated the two germline ends. CDR3 sequence reads: CASSPSMNNEQFF. The sequenced CDR3 bases are TGTGCCAGCTCACCTAGTATGAACAATGAG.

This clone was counted at least ten times. The sequence runs out 3 residues before the end of the CDR3; the remainder is reconstructed from the germline J gene. The chain links TRBV5-1 to TRBJ2-1, with 10 nucleotides matching TRBD1. With 4 bases clipped from V and 6 bases from J, the junction kept 10 bases outside the gene matches. Germline V gene lookup returns CDR1 SGHRS and CDR2 YFSETQ. The CDR3 is 16 residues long. The CDR3 bases that were read are TGCGCCAGCAGCCGGAGCACGGGACAGGGGAGCAATGAG. Its protein is CASSRSTGQGSNE. The entire CDR3 sequence reads CASSRSTGQGSNEQFF.

This clone was seen ten or more times. The read halts 3 residues ahead of the CDR3 end, with the missing end drawn from the germline J gene. The genes are TRBV7-2 and TRBJ2-3; 9 bases match TRBD2. V lost 2 bases to trimming and J lost 2 bases; unmatched junction nucleotides: 2. The V gene's germline CDR1 is SGHTA and CDR2 FQGNSA. The CDR3 length is 15 residues. The part of the CDR3 DNA that was read is TGTGCCAGCAGCTTACAGCGGGGGGTCACAGATACG. Translated, it gives CASSLQRGVTDT. The whole CDR3 region reads CASSLQRGVTDTQYF.

This clone was recorded many times. The CDR3 here is CASSLLGTQETQYF. CDR3 DNA (partial): TGTGCCAGCAGCTTGTTAGGGACTCAAGAGACC. The chain has TRBV5-4 and TRBJ2-5, with D perhaps matching TRBD2 (6 bases). Read sequence stops 3 residues before the CDR3 end, and the germline J gene provides the missing end. Germline V gene lookup returns CDR1 SGHNT and CDR2 YYREEE (reference sequence). Trimming took off 1 base at V and 2 bases at J, with 9 bases between the two ends. The CDR3 extends over 14 amino acids.

This clone was seen many times. The read ends 3 residues shy of where the CDR3 ends; the end is completed using the germline J gene. The genes are TRBV7-8 and TRBJ1-5; weak D call: TRBD1 (5 bases). With 7 bases removed from V and 0 bases from J, the gap between germline ends came to 13 bases. The CDR3 has 15 residues. CDR1 and CDR2 from the germline V gene are SGHVS and FQNEAQ. CDR3 sequence reads: CASTSETASNQPQHF. The covered CDR3 bases are TGTGCCAGCACCTCCGAGACAGCTAGCAATCAGCCC.

This clone was counted ten times or more. Read coverage stops 3 residues before the CDR3 terminus; the germline J gene supplies the remainder. The chain is built from TRBV2 and TRBJ1-4, with 7 bases lining up with TRBD1. The CDR3 contains 15 residues. Germline V gives CDR1 SNHLY, CDR2 FYNNEI. Trimming cost V 6 bases and J 0 bases; bases outside gene matches: 4. The CDR3 sequence: CASREQGATNEKLFF. The sequenced part of the CDR3 DNA is TGTGCCAGCAGGGAGCAGGGGGCAACTAATGAAAAA.

This clone has at least ten counts. The read falls 3 residues short of the CDR3 end, and the missing part is taken from the germline J gene. The V call is TRBV7-8, the J call TRBJ2-7; the D is unclear. The germline CDR1 and CDR2 sequences are SGHVS and FQNEAQ. The CDR3 runs 14 residues. V lost 1 base to trimming and J lost 2 bases, with 9 bases between them. The CDR3 spells CASSLGGTAYEQYF. The sequenced CDR3 bases are TGTGCCAGCAGCTTAGGCGGCACCGCCTACGAG.

This clone was detected ten times or more. The CDR3 goes on 3 residues after the read ends, and that part is filled in from the germline J gene. The chain uses TRBV12-3 or TRBV12-4 and TRBJ1-4, with D tentatively TRBD1 (6 bases). This CDR3 contains 14 residues. With 6 bases removed from V and 4 bases from J, the gap between germline ends came to 12 bases. The CDR3 bases that were read are TGTGCCAGCAGCCAGGGGTTGGGTAATGAAAAA. This sequence encodes CASSQGLGNEK. The CDR3 as a whole reads CASSQGLGNEKLFF.

This clone appeared many times. Read data end 3 residues before the CDR3 end; the end is taken from the germline J gene. The gene calls are TRBV5-1 and TRBJ2-2; TRBD2 is a possible D gene (6 bases). V lost 5 bases and J lost 4, with 15 bases in between. The CDR3 covers 15 residues. The germline CDR1 and CDR2 sequences are SGHRS and YFSETQ. The sequenced CDR3 bases are TGCGCCAGCAGTGCGGCGGCGGGGATCACCGGGGAG. This gives the protein CASSAAAGITGE. The whole CDR3 sequence reads CASSAAAGITGELFF.

This clone has at least ten counts. The CDR3 end is not reached by the read, which stops 3 residues before it; the germline J gene fills it in. V and J are TRBV19 and TRBJ2-7, with D maybe TRBD1 (6 bases). The germline CDR1 and CDR2 sequences are LNHDA and SQIVND (reference sequence). CDR3 size: 13 residues. V shed 4 bases and J shed 3 bases, with 10 bases lying between them. The CDR3 loop is CASSRQEYYEQYF. The DNA read from the CDR3 is TGTGCCAGTAGTAGACAGGAATACTACGAG.

On this clone: A much larger clone is a single base away; this may be a read error. The read is 3 residues too short to cover the CDR3 end, so that end is filled in from the germline J gene. The chain is built from TRBV20-1 and TRBJ2-1, with 7 bases identical to TRBD1. Germline V lookup: CDR1 DFQATT, CDR2 SNEGSKA (reference sequence). CDR3 size: 14 residues. V was pared by 3 bases and J by 9 bases, with 11 bases of the junction left unmatched. CDR3 loop: CSARKTTGSAEQFF. The DNA read from the CDR3 is TGCAGTGCTAGGAAAACGACAGGGAGCGCTGAG.

This clone was observed at least ten times. The CDR3: CASSLEQSPYEQYF. The part of the CDR3 DNA that was read is TGCGCCAGCAGCTTAGAACAGAGCCCCTACGAG. The chain combines TRBV5-1 with TRBJ2-7; D gene unclear. The read comes to an end 3 residues before the CDR3 does, leaving the germline J gene to fill in the end. The CDR3 loop spans 14 amino acids. The germline V gene has CDR1 SGHRS and CDR2 YFSETQ. With 2 bases removed from V and 2 bases from J, the gap between germline ends came to 11 bases.

This clone has ten or more counts. The CDR3 goes on 3 residues after the read ends, and that part is filled in from the germline J gene. This chain links TRBV29-1 with TRBJ2-1; D possibly matches TRBD1 or TRBD2 (7 bases each). Germline V CDR1 and CDR2: SQVTM, ANQGSEA. This CDR3 comprises 13 residues. V dropped 7 bases and J dropped 2 bases, with 12 bases sitting between them. The part of the CDR3 DNA that was read is TGCAGCGCAAGCGGGACAGCCTACAATGAG. Protein: CSASGTAYNE. The whole CDR3 protein is CSASGTAYNEQFF.

This clone showed up many times. The missing CDR3 end, 3 residues past where the read stops, is filled in from the germline J gene. The V and J genes are TRBV7-9 and TRBJ1-4; 8 positions agree with TRBD1. Germline V gene lookup returns CDR1 SEHNR and CDR2 FQNEAQ (reference sequence). CDR3 length: 15 residues. Here the CDR3 reads CASSPGGLDREKLFF. The covered CDR3 bases are TGTGCCAGCAGCCCCGGCGGATTGGACAGGGAGAAA.

Ten or more counts support this clone. The CDR3 protein is CASSPFLAGKAYEQYF. CDR3 DNA (partial): TGCGCCAGCAGCCCTTTTTTAGCAGGGAAGGCCTACGAG. V is TRBV5-1 and J is TRBJ2-7; tentative D call: TRBD1 (5 bases). The read finishes 3 residues shy of the CDR3 end, and the germline J gene is used to complete it. V lost 4 bases to trimming and J lost 2 bases, with 19 bases between them. The CDR3 is 16 residues long. Looked up from germline, CDR1 is SGHRS and CDR2 is YFSETQ.

This clone was counted ten times or more. The DNA ends 3 residues before the CDR3 does, and the rest of the CDR3 is filled in from the germline J gene. V and J are TRBV2 and TRBJ2-5, with TRBD2 identical over 11 bases. The germline CDR1 and CDR2 sequences are SNHLY and FYNNEI. J lost 5 bases, V lost 0 bases, and 8 bases had no gene match. CDR3 length: 17 amino acids. The part of the CDR3 DNA that was read is TGTGCCAGCAGTGAAGCTGGGGCTAGCGGGGGGCGGGAGACC. Encoded protein: CASSEAGASGGRET. The entire CDR3 protein reads CASSEAGASGGRETQYF.

This clone was detected many times. Read sequence stops 3 residues before the CDR3 end, and the germline J gene provides the missing end. This sequence joins TRBV19 and TRBJ2-7; a weak D match, TRBD1 (6 bases). Looked up from germline, CDR1 is LNHDA and CDR2 is SQIVND (reference sequence). The CDR3 contains 15 residues. V gave up 1 base and J gave up 2 bases, with 12 bases separating them. CDR3 region: CASSIAWQGTYEQYF. CDR3 DNA, as far as it was read: TGTGCCAGTAGTATAGCTTGGCAGGGGACCTACGAG.

This clone was found many times. The sequence runs out 3 residues before the end of the CDR3; the remainder is reconstructed from the germline J gene. The V and J genes are TRBV30 and TRBJ2-3, with a weak D call TRBD1 (5 bases). From germline, CDR1 is GTSNPN and CDR2 SVGIG (reference sequence). V dropped 4 bases and J dropped 0 bases, with 11 bases sitting between them. The CDR3 length is 14 residues. The CDR3 here is CAWNQGMSTDTQYF. The CDR3 bases that were read are TGTGCCTGGAACCAGGGTATGAGCACAGATACG.

This clone was picked up many times. The CDR3 extends 3 residues past the end of the read, so its final part is completed from the germline J gene. This rearrangement joins TRBV11-2 to TRBJ2-5, with no clear D. V was pared by 5 bases and J by 6 bases, with 10 bases between. The germline gives CDR1 SGHAT, CDR2 FQNNGV. The CDR3 has 12 residues. Incomplete CDR3 DNA: TGTGCCAGCAGCCCCACTTTAAAGACC. Its translation is CASSPTLKT. The CDR3, in full, reads CASSPTLKTQYF.

This clone has at least ten counts. Incomplete CDR3 DNA: TGTGCCAGCTCACCTCTCGAGGTTGACACTGAA. This encodes CASSPLEVDTE. The full-length CDR3 reads as CASSPLEVDTEAFF. The chain links TRBV18 to TRBJ1-1, with unresolved D. Read data end 3 residues before the CDR3 end; the end is taken from the germline J gene. Germline CDR1 and CDR2: KGHSH and LQKENI. The CDR3 contains 14 residues. The germline V and J ends were trimmed by 3 bases and 3 bases, with 11 bases remaining between them. Combining the CDR3 with reference TRBV18 and TRBJ1-1 gives the whole variable domain NAGVMQNPRHLVRRRGQEARLRCSPMKGHSHVYWYRQLPEEGLKFMVYLQKENIIDESGMPKERFSAEFPKEGPSILRIQQVVRGDSAAYFCASSPLEVDTEAFFGQGTRLTVV.

This clone showed up many times. Partial CDR3 DNA: TGTGCCAGCAGCTCACGGGGAAGAATCAATGAG. It specifies CASSSRGRINE. The entire CDR3 protein is CASSSRGRINEQFF. The genes are TRBV11-2 and TRBJ2-1; D is possibly TRBD2 (5 bases). Sequencing ends 3 residues short of the CDR3 end; the germline J gene provides the rest. Germline CDR1 reads SGHAT; CDR2 reads FQNNGV. This CDR3 spans 14 amino acids. Trimming pared 4 bases from V and 6 bases from J, leaving 13 bases between.